A single sample gave rise to the 9 T cell receptor beta chains below, sequenced in a study of technical replicates of blood from a few donors. The table came from immunoSEQ multiplex PCR; TCRdb's copy has only in-frame clones and leaves some out. The sample includes tens of thousands of clones, roughly 92% of them seen just once. Material for sequencing was T cells isolated from PBMCs. These receptors were taken from a human donor in good health.

The chain employs TRBV5-8 and TRBJ1-2, with a weak D call TRBD1 (5 bases). V lost 5 bases and J 8 bases, leaving 13 bases between the germline ends. The CDR3 sequence is 12 residues long. Per germline, CDR1 SGHTS and CDR2 YDEGEE. The CDR3 here is CASSFRERGYTF. The CDR3 DNA reads TGTGCCAGCAGTTTCAGGGAACGGGGCTACACCTTC.

The chain recombines TRBV9 with TRBJ1-3, with D possibly matching TRBD1 (6 bases). V shed 2 bases and J shed 4 bases, with 13 bases lying between them. This CDR3 is built from 15 residues. The germline V gene has CDR1 SGDLS and CDR2 YYNGEE. The CDR3, as DNA: TGTGCCAGCAGCGTGTCAGGGGTGTCGGGAAACACCATATATTTT. Translating gives CASSVSGVSGNTIYF.

This clone showed up just once. V usage is TRBV19 and J usage is TRBJ2-2, with 8 bases aligning to TRBD2. This CDR3 is built from 14 residues. The germline V gene encodes CDR1 LNHDA and CDR2 SQIVND (reference sequence). The trim removed 7 bases at V and 6 bases at J, leaving 7 bases unmatched. The CDR3 nucleotides are TGTGCCAGTAATAGCGGGAAGTACGCCGGGGAGCTGTTTTTT. This translates into CASNSGKYAGELFF.

The chain has TRBV9 and TRBJ2-7, with TRBD2 matching over 12 bases. J was trimmed by 5 bases and V by 4 bases; bases with no gene match: 7. CDR3 length: 15 residues. The germline V gene encodes CDR1 SGDLS and CDR2 YYNGEE. The CDR3 sequence is CASSPLTSGSNEQYF. Written as DNA, the CDR3 is TGTGCCAGCAGCCCTCTGACTAGCGGGAGCAACGAGCAGTACTTC.

In its sample, this clone was seen a few times. This rearrangement joins TRBV2 to TRBJ1-1, with TRBD1 as a possible D gene (6 bases). Germline assignment: CDR1 SNHLY and CDR2 FYNNEI. Trimming took 7 bases from V and 5 from J, leaving 17 bases between them. This CDR3 has 14 residues. The CDR3 DNA reads as TGTGCCAGCATCGATGGGGGCGAGATAACTGAAGCTTTCTTT. It is translated as CASIDGGEITEAFF.

The V and J genes are TRBV6-6 and TRBJ1-1; TRBD1 might be the D (5 bases). This CDR3 spans 16 amino acids. Germline CDR1 is MNHNY and CDR2 is SVGAGI (reference sequence). Trimming pared 0 bases from V and 1 base from J, leaving 12 bases between. Here the CDR3 reads CASSYSVWGENTEAFF. CDR3 nucleotides: TGTGCCAGCAGTTACTCTGTGTGGGGGGAGAACACTGAAGCTTTCTTT.

The genes are TRBV5-1 and TRBJ1-2; D possibly corresponds to TRBD1 (6 bases). Germline V gene sequence: CDR1 SGHRS, CDR2 YFSETQ. The germline V and J ends were trimmed by 4 bases and 4 bases, with 11 bases remaining between them. This CDR3 has 13 amino acids. In DNA, the CDR3 is TGCGCCAGCAGCCCACAGGGAGCCTATGGCTACACCTTC. The encoded protein is CASSPQGAYGYTF.

V usage is TRBV19 and J usage is TRBJ1-2; D gene uncertain. The CDR3 spans 16 residues. Germline V lookup: CDR1 LNHDA, CDR2 SQIVND (reference sequence). V lost 9 bases, J lost 0 bases, and 20 bases lay in between. CDR3 region: CASSHRTSKTNYGYTF. CDR3 in DNA: TGTGCCAGCTCTCACAGAACCAGCAAAACTAACTATGGCTACACCTTC.

J is TRBJ2-1 and V is TRBV7-3; the match to TRBD2 covers 8 bases. CDR3 length: 15 amino acids. Germline values: CDR1 SGHTA, CDR2 FQGTGA. The ends lost 5 bases at V and 0 bases at J; junction bases unmatched: 3. The DNA of the CDR3 is TGTGCCAGCAGCCCTAGCGGGCTCTCCTACAATGAGCAGTTCTTC. Encoded protein: CASSPSGLSYNEQFF.